These 24 T cell receptor beta chains came from one sample sequenced in a study of cytomegalovirus exposure and HLA in healthy donors. This table comes from immunoSEQ multiplex PCR, and its TCRdb copy is limited to in-frame clones, with some not included. The table includes about 110,000 clones, roughly 90% detected once. Sequencing was carried out using PBMCs. These receptors all stem from a woman younger than 30 in good health and CMV-seropositive.

The chain joins TRBV7-9 to TRBJ1-1; no clear D. V lost 8 bases to trimming and J lost 6 bases, with 10 bases between them. CDR1 is SEHNR, CDR2 FQNEAQ, per germline (reference sequence). This CDR3 is built from 11 residues. The CDR3 bases are TGTGCCAGCTTGATTGGAGCTGAAGCTTTCTTT. It translates to CASLIGAEAFF.

The chain joins TRBV6-1 to TRBJ2-2; TRBD1 matches 7 bases. Germline V CDR1 and CDR2: MNHNS, SASEGT. Trimming took 4 bases from V and 4 from J; bases not matched to a gene: 9. The CDR3 totals 16 residues. CDR3 bases: TGTGCCAGCAGTGTCCGACAGGGAGTACTCACCGGGGAGCTGTTTTTT. Its protein is CASSVRQGVLTGELFF.

V is TRBV19 and J is TRBJ2-2; D perhaps matches TRBD2 (6 bases). V was shortened by 1 base and J by 5 bases, with 11 bases between the two germline ends. The CDR3 is 15 amino acids. CDR1 is LNHDA, CDR2 SQIVND, per germline (reference sequence). The CDR3 DNA is TGTGCCAGTAGTATAGGTCTGCGGGGAACCGGGGAGCTGTTTTTT. This codes for CASSIGLRGTGELFF.

Concerning this clone itself: In the same sample, other DNA sequences code for this CDR3. The CDR3 sequence: CASSEWGREGETQYF. The DNA for the CDR3 is TGTGCCAGCAGTGAATGGGGCAGGGAGGGTGAGACCCAGTACTTC. The rearrangement uses TRBV2 and TRBJ2-5; 7 bases map to TRBD2. V shed 2 bases and J 5 bases; nucleotides not matched to a gene: 8. This CDR3 region has 15 residues. Germline V lookup: CDR1 SNHLY, CDR2 FYNNEI.

The chain links TRBV11-2 to TRBJ1-2, with a tentative D call TRBD1 (5 bases). CDR3 length equals 17 residues. Germline V gene data show CDR1 as SGHAT and CDR2 as FQNNGV. Trimming shortened V by 2 bases and J by 8 bases, and 24 bases separated the two germline ends. The CDR3 loop is CASSLISRAGWLRGYTF. CDR3 sequence (DNA): TGTGCCAGCAGCTTAATTAGTCGGGCAGGGTGGCTTCGGGGCTACACCTTC.

V is TRBV29-1 and J is TRBJ2-2, with 8 nucleotides matching TRBD2. The CDR3 is 16 amino acids. Trimming cost V 2 bases and J 0 bases; bases outside gene matches: 5. Germline CDR1 is SQVTM and CDR2 is ANQGSEA. The CDR3 is CSVETGTRTNTGELFF. Written as DNA, the CDR3 is TGCAGCGTTGAAACCGGGACTAGGACGAACACCGGGGAGCTGTTTTTT.

The CDR3 sequence is CASSLRTAGVTDTQYF. The DNA for the CDR3 is TGTGCCAGCAGCCTTCGGACAGCGGGGGTAACAGATACGCAGTATTTT. The rearrangement joins TRBV6-6 to TRBJ2-3, with 8 bases identical to TRBD2. In germline, CDR1 is MNHNY, CDR2 SVGAGI (reference sequence). The CDR3 length is 16 residues. J lost 3 bases, V lost 6 bases, and 11 bases had no gene match.

This CDR3 reads CASGRGGDSNEQFF. For the CDR3, the DNA is TGTGCCAGCGGCCGGGGGGGGGATTCCAATGAGCAGTTCTTC. The rearrangement uses TRBV6-4 and TRBJ2-1; 8 bases are a match to TRBD2. Trimming took 8 bases from V and 6 from J; bases not matched to a gene: 9. CDR1 is MRHNA and CDR2 is SNTAGT in the germline V gene. The CDR3 has 14 amino acids.

The V and J genes are TRBV11-2 and TRBJ1-6, with 7 bases matching TRBD1. V lost 3 bases to trimming and J lost 7 bases; unmatched junction nucleotides: 6. The CDR3 totals 15 residues. Germline V gives CDR1 SGHAT, CDR2 FQNNGV. The CDR3 loop reads CASSFNRGVNSPLHF. The DNA of the CDR3 is TGTGCCAGCAGCTTTAACAGGGGAGTCAATTCACCCCTCCACTTT.

The V call is TRBV14, the J call TRBJ2-1; D possibly corresponds to TRBD2 (5 bases). V lost 4 bases and J 6 bases, leaving 10 bases between the germline ends. Germline loops: CDR1 SGHDN, CDR2 FVKESK. This CDR3 is built from 13 residues. The CDR3 DNA sequence: TGTGCCAGCAGCCCGCTAGCTTTCAATGAGCAGTTCTTC. Encoded protein: CASSPLAFNEQFF. Together with reference TRBV14 and TRBJ2-1, the CDR3 gives the full variable domain: EAGVTQFPSHSVIEKGQTVTLRCDPISGHDNLYWYRRVMGKEIKFLLHFVKESKQDESGMPNNRFLAERTGGTYSTLKVQPAELEDSGVYFCASSPLAFNEQFFGPGTRLTVL.

This chain joins TRBV19 and TRBJ1-5, with 10 bases that match TRBD1. The germline gives CDR1 LNHDA, CDR2 SQIVND (reference sequence). The CDR3 runs to 16 residues. V was clipped by 2 bases and J by 2 bases; unmatched bases: 3. CDR3 residues: CASSISGTGGNQPQHF. In nucleotides, the CDR3 is TGTGCCAGTAGTATATCGGGGACAGGGGGCAATCAGCCCCAGCATTTT.

For the CDR3, the DNA is TGTGCCAGCAGCTTCGGGGGTATTCAGTACTTC. This sequence encodes CASSFGGIQYF. The chain couples TRBV5-6 to TRBJ2-4, with D maybe TRBD2 (6 bases). Germline loops: CDR1 SGHDT, CDR2 YYEEEE. This CDR3 has 11 amino acids. Trimming stripped 2 bases from V and 10 bases from J, with 7 bases between.

The chain carries TRBV19 and TRBJ1-5, with 7 bases matching TRBD1. CDR1 LNHDA and CDR2 SQIVND come from the germline V gene (reference sequence). The CDR3 covers 15 residues. The V and J ends lost 6 bases and 1 base, in that order; junction bases with no gene match: 6. CDR3 in amino acids: CASRTGTASNQPQHF. CDR3 coding DNA: TGTGCCAGTAGAACCGGGACAGCAAGCAATCAGCCCCAGCATTTT.

The chain couples TRBV28 to TRBJ2-5, with D possibly being TRBD1 (5 bases). V was shortened by 6 bases and J by 5 bases, with 7 bases between the two germline ends. Per germline, CDR1 MDHEN and CDR2 SYDVKM. The length of the CDR3 is 11 residues. The CDR3 region has the DNA TGTGCCAGCAGGACAGATGAGACCCAGTACTTC. Its translation is CASRTDETQYF.

This clone came up a few times. The chain uses TRBV7-6 and TRBJ2-2; 12 nucleotides match TRBD2. The germline V gene encodes CDR1 SGHVS and CDR2 FNYEAQ. The CDR3 covers 17 residues. With V trimmed by 5 bases and J by 4 bases, 8 bases remained unmatched. The chain's CDR3 is CASSPLRTSGVTGELFF. DNA of the CDR3: TGTGCCAGCAGCCCACTAAGGACTAGCGGGGTCACCGGGGAGCTGTTTTTT.

This chain joins TRBV5-6 and TRBJ2-7; D perhaps matches TRBD1 (5 bases). Trimming left V 7 bases short and J 0 bases short, with 8 bases between. The germline V gene encodes CDR1 SGHDT and CDR2 YYEEEE. CDR3 length: 12 residues. The CDR3 is CASSRVSYEQYF. The CDR3 nucleotides are TGTGCCAGCTCCAGGGTCTCCTACGAGCAGTACTTC.

V gene TRBV5-1 combines with J gene TRBJ2-3; TRBD2 agrees at 10 bases. Germline V gene sequence: CDR1 SGHRS, CDR2 YFSETQ. This CDR3 comprises 14 residues. V trimming: 6 bases; J trimming: 6 bases; junction bases outside the gene matches: 7. For the CDR3, the DNA is TGCGCCAGCACCCCCGGGACTAGCGTGGATACGCAGTATTTT. It encodes CASTPGTSVDTQYF.

The rearrangement links TRBV4-2 to TRBJ2-2; 9 nucleotides align to TRBD1. The germline V gene has CDR1 LGHNA and CDR2 YNFKEQ. The CDR3 is 16 residues long. Trimming at V came to 6 bases and at J to 6 bases, leaving 11 bases not matched to a gene. The CDR3 nucleotides are TGTGCCAGCAGGAAAACCGGGACAGGGAAAGCCGGGGAGCTGTTTTTT. This translates into CASRKTGTGKAGELFF.

The chain uses TRBV6-5 and TRBJ2-4, with 11 bases fitting TRBD1. There are 15 residues in the CDR3. CDR1 is MNHEY, CDR2 SVGAGI, per germline. The ends lost 7 bases at V and 8 bases at J; junction bases unmatched: 10. The CDR3 DNA sequence: TGTGCCAGCACCTTCGTGGGACAGGGGGGAGACATTCAGTACTTC. Amino acids: CASTFVGQGGDIQYF.

The V gene is TRBV19, the J gene TRBJ1-1; D may be TRBD1 (5 bases). Deletions cut 8 bases from V and 4 bases from J, with 11 bases between. The CDR3 has 12 amino acids. From germline, CDR1 is LNHDA and CDR2 SQIVND (reference sequence). This CDR3 reads CASGQGLTEAFF. The CDR3 region has the DNA TGTGCCAGTGGGCAGGGCCTCACTGAAGCTTTCTTT.

CDR3 nucleotide sequence: TGTGCCAGCAGTGATCTGACTAGCGGGGGCCAAGAGACCCAGTACTTC. Protein product: CASSDLTSGGQETQYF. V is TRBV5-4 and J is TRBJ2-5, with 12 bases fitting TRBD2. Germline V gives CDR1 SGHNT, CDR2 YYREEE (reference sequence). The V segment lost 5 bases and the J segment 1 base; nucleotides outside the gene matches: 6. This CDR3 has 16 residues.

In this sample, this clone turned up a few times. This chain connects TRBV4-1 to TRBJ2-7, with 10 bases matching TRBD1. CDR1 is MGHRA, CDR2 YSYEKL, per germline. The J segment lost 4 bases and the V segment lost 2 bases, leaving 5 bases of the junction unmatched. This CDR3 comprises 15 residues. Here the CDR3 reads CASSQPGQGMYEQYF. The CDR3 coding sequence is TGCGCCAGCAGCCAACCGGGACAGGGGATGTACGAGCAGTACTTC.

This clone occurred a few times. The chain combines TRBV5-1 with TRBJ1-2; the match to TRBD1 covers 10 bases. This CDR3 is built from 15 residues. Germline assignment: CDR1 SGHRS and CDR2 YFSETQ. V was clipped by 5 bases and J by 6 bases; unmatched bases: 10. CDR3 DNA: TGCGCCAGCAGAAGGCCCGGGACAGGGGCTCATGGCTACACCTTC. Amino acid sequence: CASRRPGTGAHGYTF.

This rearrangement joins TRBV7-2 to TRBJ2-5; 8 nucleotides align to TRBD2. After removal of 2 bases from V and 5 bases from J, the junction contained 4 bases not matched to a gene. Per germline, CDR1 SGHTA and CDR2 FQGNSA. The CDR3 is 14 residues long. CDR3: CASSLLGGVETQYF. As DNA, the CDR3 is TGTGCCAGCAGCTTACTCGGGGGGGTTGAGACCCAGTACTTC.